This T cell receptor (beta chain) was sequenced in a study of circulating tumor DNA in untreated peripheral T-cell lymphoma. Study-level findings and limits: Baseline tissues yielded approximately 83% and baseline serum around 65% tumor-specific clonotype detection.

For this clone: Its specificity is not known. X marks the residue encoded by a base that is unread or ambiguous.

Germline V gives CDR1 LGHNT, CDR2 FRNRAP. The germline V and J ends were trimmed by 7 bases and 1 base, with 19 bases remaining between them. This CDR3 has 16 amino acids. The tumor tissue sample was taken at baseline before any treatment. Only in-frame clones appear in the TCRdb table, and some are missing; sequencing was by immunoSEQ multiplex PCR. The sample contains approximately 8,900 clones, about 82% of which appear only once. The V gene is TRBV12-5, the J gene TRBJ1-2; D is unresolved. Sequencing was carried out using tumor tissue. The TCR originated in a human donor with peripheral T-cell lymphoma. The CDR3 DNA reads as TGTGCTAGTGRCGACCTCCCCCAGAGTATTAACTATGGCTACACCTTC. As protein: CASXDLPQSINYGYTF.